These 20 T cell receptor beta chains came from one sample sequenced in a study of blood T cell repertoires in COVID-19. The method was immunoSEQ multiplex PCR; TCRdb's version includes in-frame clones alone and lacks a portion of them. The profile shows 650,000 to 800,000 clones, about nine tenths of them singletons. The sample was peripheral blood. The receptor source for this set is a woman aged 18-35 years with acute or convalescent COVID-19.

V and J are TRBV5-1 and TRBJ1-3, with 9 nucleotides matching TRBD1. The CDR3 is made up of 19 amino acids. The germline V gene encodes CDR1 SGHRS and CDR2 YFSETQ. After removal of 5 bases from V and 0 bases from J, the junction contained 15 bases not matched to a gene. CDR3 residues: CASSFVPGQGTSSGNTIYF. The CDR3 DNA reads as TGCGCCAGCAGTTTTGTCCCGGGACAGGGAACCAGCTCTGGAAACACCATATATTTT.

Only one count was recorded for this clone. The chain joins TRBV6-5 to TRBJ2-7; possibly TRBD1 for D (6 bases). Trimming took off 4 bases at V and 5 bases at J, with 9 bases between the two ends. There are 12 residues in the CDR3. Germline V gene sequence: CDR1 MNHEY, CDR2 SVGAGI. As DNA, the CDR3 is TGTGCCAGCAGTTTTACAGGGAACGAGCAGTACTTC. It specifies CASSFTGNEQYF.

CDR3 nucleotide sequence: TGTGCCAGCAGTGTTCGGTCGGGGAGCCAGCCCCAGCATTTT. This gives the protein CASSVRSGSQPQHF. V and J are TRBV6-4 and TRBJ1-5; D is unclear. The CDR3 runs to 14 residues. CDR1 and CDR2 (germline): MRHNA, SNTAGT. V lost 4 bases, J lost 7 bases, and 14 bases lay in between.

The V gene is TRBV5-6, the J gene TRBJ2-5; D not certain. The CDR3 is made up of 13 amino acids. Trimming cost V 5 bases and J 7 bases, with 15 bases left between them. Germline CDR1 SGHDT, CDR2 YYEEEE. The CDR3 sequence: CASRAQVLGTQYF. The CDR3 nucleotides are TGTGCCAGCAGGGCCCAGGTTCTCGGGACCCAGTACTTC.

The CDR3 spells CASSVAESTEAFF. CDR3 nucleotides: TGTGCCAGCAGTGTCGCGGAATCCACTGAAGCTTTCTTT. The V call is TRBV6-4, the J call TRBJ1-1; no definite D call. Trimming removed 4 bases from V and 4 bases from J, with 10 bases in between. Germline V CDR1 and CDR2: MRHNA, SNTAGT. This CDR3 region has 13 residues.

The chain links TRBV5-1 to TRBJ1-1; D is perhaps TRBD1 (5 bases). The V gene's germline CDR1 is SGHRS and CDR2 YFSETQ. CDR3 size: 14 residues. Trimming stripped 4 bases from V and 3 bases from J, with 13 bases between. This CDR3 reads CASSPLQGYTEAFF. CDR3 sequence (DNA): TGCGCCAGCAGCCCATTGCAGGGATACACTGAAGCTTTCTTT.

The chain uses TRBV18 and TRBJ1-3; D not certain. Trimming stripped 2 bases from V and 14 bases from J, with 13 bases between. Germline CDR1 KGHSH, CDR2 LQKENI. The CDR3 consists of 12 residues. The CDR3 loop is CASSPAAEGVYF. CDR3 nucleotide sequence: TGTGCCAGCTCACCAGCGGCAGAGGGAGTATATTTT.

The CDR3 region is CASTLGPQSEAFF. The CDR3 nucleotides read TGCGCCAGCACCCTAGGCCCTCAGAGTGAAGCTTTCTTT. The genes are TRBV5-1 and TRBJ1-1, with D unclear. The CDR3 contains 13 residues. Deletions cut 6 bases from V and 7 bases from J, with 16 bases between. Germline V gives CDR1 SGHRS, CDR2 YFSETQ.

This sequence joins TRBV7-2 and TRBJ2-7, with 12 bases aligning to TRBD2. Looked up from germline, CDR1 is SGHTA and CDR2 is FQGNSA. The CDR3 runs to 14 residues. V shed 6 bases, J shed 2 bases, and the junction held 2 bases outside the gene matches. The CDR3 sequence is CASRPSGGAYEQYF. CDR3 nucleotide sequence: TGTGCCAGCAGACCTAGCGGGGGGGCCTACGAGCAGTACTTC.

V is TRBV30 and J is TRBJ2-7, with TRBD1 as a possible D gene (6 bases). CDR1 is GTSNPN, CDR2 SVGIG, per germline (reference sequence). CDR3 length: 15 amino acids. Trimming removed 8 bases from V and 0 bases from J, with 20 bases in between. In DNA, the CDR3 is TGTGCCCAGGGGACACCCTTAACCTCCTCCTACGAGCAGTACTTC. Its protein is CAQGTPLTSSYEQYF. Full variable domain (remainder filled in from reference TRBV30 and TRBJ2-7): SQTIHQWPATLVQPVGSPLSLECTVEGTSNPNLYWYRQAAGRGLQLLFYSVGIGQISSEVPQNLSASRPQDRQFILSSKKLLLSDSGFYLCAQGTPLTSSYEQYFGPGTRLTVT.

CDR3 in amino acids: CASSEVWGVGTEAFF. The CDR3 DNA reads as TGTGCCAGCAGTGAAGTGTGGGGAGTAGGCACTGAAGCTTTCTTT. V usage is TRBV6-1 and J usage is TRBJ1-1; no firm D call. V shed 1 base and J shed 4 bases, with 13 bases lying between them. The CDR3 is 15 amino acids. Germline CDR1 reads MNHNS; CDR2 reads SASEGT.

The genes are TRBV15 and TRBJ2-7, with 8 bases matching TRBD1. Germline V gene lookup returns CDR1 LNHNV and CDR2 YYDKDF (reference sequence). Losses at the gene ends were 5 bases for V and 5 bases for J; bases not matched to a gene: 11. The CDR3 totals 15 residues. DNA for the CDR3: TGTGCCACCAGCGACGGGACAGGACCTCTCCACGAGCAGTACTTC. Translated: CATSDGTGPLHEQYF.

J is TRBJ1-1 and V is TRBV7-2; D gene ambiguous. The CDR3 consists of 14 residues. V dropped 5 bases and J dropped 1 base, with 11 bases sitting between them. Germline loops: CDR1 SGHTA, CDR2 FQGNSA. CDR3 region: CASSPRRQNTEAFF. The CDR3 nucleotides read TGTGCCAGCAGCCCCCGTCGACAGAACACTGAAGCTTTCTTT.

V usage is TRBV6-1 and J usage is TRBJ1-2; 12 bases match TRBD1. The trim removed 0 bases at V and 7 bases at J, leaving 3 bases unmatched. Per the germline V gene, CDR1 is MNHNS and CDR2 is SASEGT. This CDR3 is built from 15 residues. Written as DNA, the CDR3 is TGTGCCAGCAGTGAAGCGGGGACAGGGGGCTCTGGCTACACCTTC. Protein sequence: CASSEAGTGGSGYTF.

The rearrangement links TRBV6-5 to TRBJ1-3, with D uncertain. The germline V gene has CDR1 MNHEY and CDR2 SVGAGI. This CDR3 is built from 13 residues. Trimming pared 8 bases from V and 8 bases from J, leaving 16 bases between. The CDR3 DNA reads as TGTGCCAGCCAAGAATTGAGGCCAGACACCATATATTTT. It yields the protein CASQELRPDTIYF.

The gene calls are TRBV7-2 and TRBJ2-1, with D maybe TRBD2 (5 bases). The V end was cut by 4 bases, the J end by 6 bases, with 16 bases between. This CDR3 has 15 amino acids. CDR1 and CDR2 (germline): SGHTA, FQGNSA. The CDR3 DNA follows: TGTGCCAGCAGCTCCCGGCTAGCCCCGCCCAATGAGCAGTTCTTC. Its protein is CASSSRLAPPNEQFF.

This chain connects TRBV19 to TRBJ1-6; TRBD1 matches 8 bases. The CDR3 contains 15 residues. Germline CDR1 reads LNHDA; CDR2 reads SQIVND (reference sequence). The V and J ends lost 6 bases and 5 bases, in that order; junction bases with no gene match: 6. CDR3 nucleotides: TGTGCCAGTAGCGCCGACAGGGGCAATAATTCACCCCTCCACTTT. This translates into CASSADRGNNSPLHF.

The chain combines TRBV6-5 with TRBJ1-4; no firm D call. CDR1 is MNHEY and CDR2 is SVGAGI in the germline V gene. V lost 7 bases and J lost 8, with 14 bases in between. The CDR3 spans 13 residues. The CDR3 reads CASTRARGEKLFF. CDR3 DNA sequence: TGTGCCAGCACGAGGGCCCGCGGGGAAAAACTGTTTTTT.

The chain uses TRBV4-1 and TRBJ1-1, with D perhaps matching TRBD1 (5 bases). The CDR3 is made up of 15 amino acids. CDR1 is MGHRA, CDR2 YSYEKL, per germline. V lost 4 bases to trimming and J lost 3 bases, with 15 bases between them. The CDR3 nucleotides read TGCGCCAGCAGCCCTAGGGGCCAGGGATACACTGAAGCTTTCTTT. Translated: CASSPRGQGYTEAFF.

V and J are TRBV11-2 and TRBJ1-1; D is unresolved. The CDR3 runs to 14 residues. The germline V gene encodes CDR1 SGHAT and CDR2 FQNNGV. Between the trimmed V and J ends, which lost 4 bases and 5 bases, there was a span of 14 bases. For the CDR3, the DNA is TGTGCCAGCAGCTCCGGGCCTCCGGGGACTGAAGCTTTCTTT. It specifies CASSSGPPGTEAFF.